Listed here are 6 T cell receptor beta chains from one sample, sequenced in a study of tumor and adjacent non-tumor tissue in lung cancer. The library came from three nested PCR rounds adapted from ARM-PCR protocols. TCRdb itself ran the multiplex PCR reads through MiXCR, one entry per CDR3 protein. The sample has 60,000 to 100,000 distinct CDR3 sequences, around 76% seen once. This sample's RNA came from whole unsorted tissue. Distant lung tissue was collected more than 3 cm away from the tumor edge. The sequenced sample consisted of distant non-tumor lung tissue. These receptors were collected from a man aged 65 to 79 with non-small cell lung cancer.

Concerning this clonotype: One end of the junction varies from germline; a read error may be responsible. V gene TRBV12-3 or TRBV12-4 combines with J gene TRBJ2-7, with 12 bases fitting TRBD2. The CDR3 totals 15 residues. The CDR3, as DNA: TGTGCCAGCAGTCCCACTAGCGGGAGGCCCTACCAGCAGTACTTC. Translated: CASSPTSGRPYQQYF.

In regard to this clonotype: At one end, the junction sequence differs from germline, possibly due to a read error. This chain uses TRBV7-8 with TRBJ2-3; D could derive from TRBD1 or TRBD2 (7 bases each). Germline V gene lookup returns CDR1 SGHVS and CDR2 FQNEAQ. The CDR3 covers 15 residues. CDR3 protein: CASTRAGGGTYTQYF. CDR3 coding DNA: TGTGCCAGCACAAGAGCAGGGGGGGGCACATATACGCAGTATTTT.

The rearrangement joins TRBV29-1 to TRBJ1-5; D unresolved. CDR3 length: 12 amino acids. The V and J ends lost 8 bases and 9 bases respectively, with 17 bases between them. Germline CDR1 SQVTM, CDR2 ANQGSEA. CDR3 nucleotides: TGCAGCCTCGGTCAGCCGGGCGCGCCCCAGCATTTT. Amino acids: CSLGQPGAPQHF. The whole variable domain, remainder taken from reference TRBV29-1 and TRBJ1-5, is SAVISQKPSRDICQRGTSLTIQCQVDSQVTMMFWYRQQPGQSLTLIATANQGSEATYESGFVIDKFPISRPNLTFSTLTVSNMSPEDSSIYLCSLGQPGAPQHFGDGTRLSIL.

This clonotype occurred once. Germline and junction disagree at one end, which may indicate a read error. The rearrangement links TRBV11-2 to TRBJ1-2, with D unresolved. Germline V lookup: CDR1 SGHAT, CDR2 FQNNGV. The CDR3 covers 14 residues. The CDR3 DNA is TGTGCCAGCAGCTTAGGAGCACAAAACTATGGCTATACCTTC. Its translation is CASSLGAQNYGYTF.

A few counts support this clonotype. V usage is TRBV11-3 and J usage is TRBJ1-1; tentatively, D is TRBD1 (6 bases). The length of the CDR3 is 14 residues. V gave up 10 bases and J gave up 7 bases, with 22 bases separating them. CDR1 and CDR2 (germline): SGHNT, YENEEA. The CDR3 is CANTRTGAFIEAFF. The DNA for the CDR3 is TGTGCCAACACGCGGACGGGGGCCTTCATTGAAGCTTTCTTT.

Of note for this clonotype: A junction end diverges from the germline sequence, so it may reflect a read error. V and J are TRBV12-3 or TRBV12-4 and TRBJ1-3, with 9 positions matching TRBD1. This CDR3 has 18 residues. Here the CDR3 reads CANSHPGTGIGSGKTIYF. The CDR3 DNA is TGTGCCAACAGTCATCCCGGGACAGGGATCGGCTCTGGAAAAACCATATATTTT.